The 26 T cell receptor beta chains listed next were all sequenced from one sample in a study of cytomegalovirus exposure and HLA in healthy donors (TCRdb year 2017). Libraries were made using the immunoSEQ multiplex PCR assay. For the multiplex PCR, a mixture combining 60 forward primers for TCR Vbeta segments and 13 reverse primers for TCR Jbeta segments was used. The clones in this table, taken by TCRdb from immuneACCESS, are in-frame only. Not every clone is retained; where verified, under half of the shortfall comes from an unresolved V gene, and the cause of the rest is unknown. This sample has 130,000 to 150,000 clones in its table, and 82% of those were observed once. 3.4% of the sample is in the top ten clones. The specimen was PBMCs. These receptors originate from a male donor in good health and CMV-seronegative.

The chain carries TRBV6-1 and TRBJ2-7; the match to TRBD2 covers 14 bases. Germline CDR1 is MNHNS and CDR2 is SASEGT. The CDR3 is 18 amino acids. After removal of 4 bases from V and 6 bases from J, the junction contained 14 bases not matched to a gene. The CDR3 reads CASSAMRLAGGLSGEQYF. CDR3 nucleotides: TGTGCCAGCAGTGCAATGAGACTAGCGGGGGGGCTAAGCGGCGAGCAGTACTTC.

The chain uses TRBV18 and TRBJ2-5, with 9 bases aligning to TRBD1. This CDR3 is built from 13 residues. After removal of 5 bases from V and 3 bases from J, the junction contained 1 base not matched to a gene. Germline CDR1 KGHSH, CDR2 LQKENI. The CDR3 DNA reads as TGTGCCAGCTCATGGGACAGGGAAGAGACCCAGTACTTC. Translated, it gives CASSWDREETQYF. The full variable domain, in which reference TRBV18 and TRBJ2-5 provide the parts outside the CDR3, is NAGVMQNPRHLVRRRGQEARLRCSPMKGHSHVYWYRQLPEEGLKFMVYLQKENIIDESGMPKERFSAEFPKEGPSILRIQQVVRGDSAAYFCASSWDREETQYFGPGTRLLVL.

The chain carries TRBV27 and TRBJ2-1; 8 positions match TRBD2. The CDR3 covers 17 residues. Trimming removed 0 bases from V and 0 bases from J; junction bases left unmatched: 4. The germline CDR1 and CDR2 sequences are MNHEY and SMNVEV (reference sequence). The CDR3 protein is CASSLSELAGSYNEQFF. CDR3 coding DNA: TGTGCCAGCAGTTTATCGGAGCTAGCGGGCTCCTACAATGAGCAGTTCTTC.

The CDR3 protein is CSVQTGVTEAFF. In DNA, the CDR3 is TGCAGCGTGCAAACAGGGGTCACTGAAGCTTTCTTT. The J gene is TRBJ1-1, the V gene TRBV29-1, with 7 bases fitting TRBD1. CDR3 length: 12 amino acids. Germline-derived CDR1 and CDR2 are SQVTM and ANQGSEA. With V trimmed by 6 bases and J by 4 bases, 5 bases remained unmatched.

Only a few counts were recorded for this clone. This chain links TRBV7-8 with TRBJ2-1, with 7 bases matching TRBD2. The germline CDR1 and CDR2 sequences are SGHVS and FQNEAQ. The CDR3 consists of 15 residues. V was pared by 5 bases and J by 2 bases, with 6 bases of the junction left unmatched. CDR3 in DNA: TGTGCCAGCAGCCAAGGACTAGAGGCCTACAATGAGCAGTTCTTC. It is translated as CASSQGLEAYNEQFF.

Points on this clone: This CDR3 is also generated by other DNA sequences in the sample. The chain is built from TRBV29-1 and TRBJ2-7, with 11 bases matching TRBD2. V was pared by 0 bases and J by 2 bases, with 6 bases of the junction left unmatched. The CDR3 runs to 16 residues. The V gene's germline CDR1 is SQVTM and CDR2 ANQGSEA. The CDR3 DNA reads as TGCAGCGTTGAAGATAGCGTAGCGGGGGGGCCCTACGAGCAGTACTTC. As protein: CSVEDSVAGGPYEQYF.

The V call is TRBV5-5, the J call TRBJ2-1, with D tentatively TRBD1 (6 bases). V shed 3 bases and J shed 11 bases, with 9 bases lying between them. Germline CDR1 reads SGHKS; CDR2 reads YYEKEE (reference sequence). This CDR3 spans 11 amino acids. CDR3 bases: TGTGCCAGCAGCTACCGGGACAAGCAGTTCTTC. Its translation is CASSYRDKQFF.

This chain uses TRBV7-9 with TRBJ2-3, with 12 bases that match TRBD2. In germline, CDR1 is SEHNR, CDR2 FQNEAQ (reference sequence). Trimming at V came to 0 bases and at J to 4 bases, leaving 2 bases not matched to a gene. The CDR3 extends over 16 amino acids. The chain's CDR3 is CASSLALAGGADTQYF. Here the CDR3 DNA reads TGTGCCAGCAGCTTAGCGCTAGCGGGAGGGGCAGATACGCAGTATTTT.

The genes are TRBV4-1 and TRBJ1-1, with TRBD1 matching over 7 bases. CDR1 MGHRA and CDR2 YSYEKL come from the germline V gene. The length of the CDR3 is 15 residues. V lost 1 base to trimming and J lost 4 bases; unmatched junction nucleotides: 6. The CDR3 DNA follows: TGCGCCAGCAGCCAAGCCCCAGGGGGATCCACTGAAGCTTTCTTT. Its protein is CASSQAPGGSTEAFF.

This clone was observed a few times. The chain uses TRBV19 and TRBJ2-7; 7 bases align to TRBD1. With 5 bases clipped from V and 1 base from J, the junction kept 5 bases outside the gene matches. Germline loops: CDR1 LNHDA, CDR2 SQIVND (reference sequence). This CDR3 is built from 14 residues. The CDR3 DNA is TGTGCCAGTAGTTTCCGGGACAGATCCTACGAGCAGTACTTC. Amino acid sequence: CASSFRDRSYEQYF.

The V call is TRBV6-6, the J call TRBJ1-2; TRBD1 is a possible D gene (6 bases). Germline CDR1 is MNHNY and CDR2 is SVGAGI (reference sequence). The CDR3 runs to 11 residues. V was trimmed by 8 bases and J by 8 bases, leaving 12 bases between them. CDR3 region: CASRTVVGYTF. In DNA, the CDR3 is TGTGCCAGCCGGACAGTCGTGGGCTACACCTTC.

This clone came up once. Other nucleotide sequences in the sample specify the same CDR3. Here the CDR3 DNA reads TGTGCCAGCAGCGTCTCCGGGGGATCCTATGGCTACACCTTC. Translated, it gives CASSVSGGSYGYTF. V and J are TRBV9 and TRBJ1-2; a weak D match, TRBD1 (5 bases). V was cut by 2 bases and J by 4 bases, with 12 bases left in between. Germline CDR1 is SGDLS and CDR2 is YYNGEE. This CDR3 region has 14 residues.

V gene TRBV7-6 combines with J gene TRBJ2-7; 8 bases are shared with TRBD2. The germline V gene encodes CDR1 SGHVS and CDR2 FNYEAQ. V lost 5 bases and J lost 1; bases outside the gene matches: 4. The CDR3 is 14 amino acids. The DNA for the CDR3 is TGTGCCAGCAGCCCCCGGGAGGGGTCCTACGAGCAGTACTTC. Translating gives CASSPREGSYEQYF. The full variable domain, rest sourced from reference TRBV7-6 and TRBJ2-7, is GAGVSQSPRYKVTKRGQDVALRCDPISGHVSLYWYRQALGQGPEFLTYFNYEAQQDKSGLPNDRFSAERPEGSISTLTIQRTEQRDSAMYRCASSPREGSYEQYFGPGTRLTVT.

The V call is TRBV25-1, the J call TRBJ2-3; 7 bases match TRBD2. J gave up 2 bases and V 2 bases, and 7 bases lay outside the gene matches. The CDR3 consists of 16 residues. Germline CDR1 reads MGHDK; CDR2 reads SYGVNS. CDR3 in amino acids: CASSEGREFPTDTQYF. DNA of the CDR3: TGTGCCAGCAGTGAAGGGCGGGAGTTCCCCACAGATACGCAGTATTTT. Together with reference TRBV25-1 and TRBJ2-3, the CDR3 gives the full variable domain: EADIYQTPRYLVIGTGKKITLECSQTMGHDKMYWYQQDPGMELHLIHYSYGVNSTEKGDLSSESTVSRIRTEHFPLTLESARPSHTSQYLCASSEGREFPTDTQYFGPGTRLTVL.

V gene TRBV4-2 combines with J gene TRBJ2-5; 9 nucleotides match TRBD2. The J segment lost 5 bases and the V segment lost 1 base, leaving 11 bases of the junction unmatched. The CDR3 has 17 amino acids. Germline V CDR1 and CDR2: LGHNA, YNFKEQ. CDR3 in DNA: TGTGCCAGCAGCCAAGGTGTGCAGACTAGCGGTGCGGAGACCCAGTACTTC. Encoded protein: CASSQGVQTSGAETQYF.

This rearrangement joins TRBV11-3 to TRBJ2-4; D possibly corresponds to TRBD2 (6 bases). Trimming removed 3 bases at V and 6 bases at J, with 30 bases between. This CDR3 region has 20 residues. The germline V gene has CDR1 SGHNT and CDR2 YENEEA. The CDR3 DNA is TGTGCCAGCAGCTTCACACCAATAACGCCCCAGAGCGGGCCGGGAAACATTCAGTACTTC. Its protein is CASSFTPITPQSGPGNIQYF.

The chain recombines TRBV5-6 with TRBJ2-3; D is undetermined. This CDR3 contains 14 residues. Trimming cost V 0 bases and J 5 bases, with 10 bases left between them. Germline CDR1 and CDR2: SGHDT and YYEEEE. DNA of the CDR3: TGTGCCAGCAGCTTGGTCCGCGGTGGAGATACGCAGTATTTT. Protein product: CASSLVRGGDTQYF. The full variable domain, completed using reference TRBV5-6 and TRBJ2-3, is DAGVTQSPTHLIKTRGQQVTLRCSPKSGHDTVSWYQQALGQGPQFIFQYYEEEERQRGNFPDRFSGHQFPNYSSELNVNALLLGDSALYLCASSLVRGGDTQYFGPGTRLTVL.

The rearrangement links TRBV5-4 to TRBJ2-2; D is perhaps TRBD2 (7 bases). The V end lost 4 bases, the J end lost 0 bases, and 10 bases lay between the germline ends. CDR3 length: 15 amino acids. CDR1 and CDR2 from the germline V gene are SGHNT and YYREEE (reference sequence). The DNA for the CDR3 is TGTGCCAGCAGCCGGGGGGCCACGAACACCGGGGAGCTGTTTTTT. Protein: CASSRGATNTGELFF.

This rearrangement joins TRBV6-1 to TRBJ2-1; the D gene is possibly TRBD2 (6 bases). CDR3 length: 13 residues. V was cut by 4 bases and J by 6 bases, with 10 bases left in between. Germline CDR1 reads MNHNS; CDR2 reads SASEGT. Here the CDR3 reads CASSALAINEQFF. CDR3 bases: TGTGCCAGCAGTGCCCTAGCGATCAATGAGCAGTTCTTC.

Points on this clone: Compared with germline, one end of the junction differs, possibly owing to a read error. J is TRBJ2-7 and V is TRBV7-9; TRBD1 matches at 10 bases. Per germline, CDR1 SEHNR and CDR2 FQNEAQ (reference sequence). This CDR3 contains 15 residues. DNA for the CDR3: TGTGCCACCAGCGTCGCCGGGACAGGGGCCTACGAGCAGTACTTC. Translated, it gives CATSVAGTGAYEQYF.

This chain links TRBV15 with TRBJ2-3; D is unresolved. There are 15 residues in the CDR3. Germline values: CDR1 LNHNV, CDR2 YYDKDF (reference sequence). V lost 3 bases and J 4 bases, leaving 14 bases between the germline ends. The CDR3 loop reads CATSRPESTPDTQYF. As DNA, the CDR3 is TGTGCCACCAGCAGGCCGGAGTCCACCCCAGATACGCAGTATTTT.

The rearrangement links TRBV27 to TRBJ2-7; 7 bases agree with TRBD1. Germline assignment: CDR1 MNHEY and CDR2 SMNVEV (reference sequence). After removal of 6 bases from V and 6 bases from J, the junction contained 14 bases not matched to a gene. This CDR3 has 15 amino acids. CDR3 protein: CASRRTGQQTSEQYF. CDR3 nucleotide sequence: TGTGCCAGCAGAAGAACGGGACAGCAAACCAGCGAGCAGTACTTC.

The V gene is TRBV15, the J gene TRBJ2-1; TRBD1 is a possible D gene (5 bases). V was shortened by 1 base and J by 12 bases, with 7 bases between the two germline ends. Germline CDR1 and CDR2: LNHNV and YYDKDF (reference sequence). The CDR3 contains 11 residues. CDR3 nucleotides: TGTGCCACCAGCAGAGTTGGGGCGCAGTTCTTC. Translating it yields CATSRVGAQFF.

The chain carries TRBV13 and TRBJ2-5; TRBD2 matches at 9 bases. This CDR3 is 14 amino acids long. Germline CDR1 and CDR2: PRHDT and FYEKMQ (reference sequence). Trimming took 5 bases from V and 4 from J; bases not matched to a gene: 5. In nucleotides, the CDR3 is TGTGCCAGCAGCGAGGGACTAGCTGGAGAGACCCAGTACTTC. This encodes CASSEGLAGETQYF. The full variable domain, completed using reference TRBV13 and TRBJ2-5, is AAGVIQSPRHLIKEKRETATLKCYPIPRHDTVYWYQQGPGQDPQFLISFYEKMQSDKGSIPDRFSAQQFSDYHSELNMSSLELGDSALYFCASSEGLAGETQYFGPGTRLLVL.

V gene TRBV15 combines with J gene TRBJ2-5; D gene unclear. Germline V gene data show CDR1 as LNHNV and CDR2 as YYDKDF (reference sequence). This CDR3 region has 14 residues. Trimming shortened V by 1 base and J by 1 base, and 7 bases separated the two germline ends. This CDR3 is CATSRGGPQETQYF. CDR3 coding DNA: TGTGCCACCAGCAGAGGAGGCCCCCAAGAGACCCAGTACTTC.

The CDR3 protein is CASSPGQGGYGYTF. The CDR3 bases are TGTGCCAGCAGCCCAGGACAGGGCGGCTATGGCTACACCTTC. This chain links TRBV7-9 with TRBJ1-2, with 8 bases matching TRBD1. Germline trimming cut 5 bases from V and 4 bases from J; bases unmatched to any gene: 6. Germline V lookup: CDR1 SEHNR, CDR2 FQNEAQ (reference sequence). The CDR3 is 14 amino acids.